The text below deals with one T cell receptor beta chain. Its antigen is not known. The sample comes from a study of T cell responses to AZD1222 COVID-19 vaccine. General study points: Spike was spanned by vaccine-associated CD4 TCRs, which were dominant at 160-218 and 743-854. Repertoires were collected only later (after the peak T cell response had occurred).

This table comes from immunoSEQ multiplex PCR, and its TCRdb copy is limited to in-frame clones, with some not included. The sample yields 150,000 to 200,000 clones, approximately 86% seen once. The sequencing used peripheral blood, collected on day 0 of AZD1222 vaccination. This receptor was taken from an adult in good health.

The CDR3 sequence: CASSFAGGSYNEQFF. In DNA form, the CDR3 reads TGCGCCAGCAGCTTTGCGGGGGGCTCCTACAATGAGCAGTTCTTC. The genes are TRBV5-1 and TRBJ2-1, with 8 bases lining up with TRBD2. V was clipped by 2 bases and J by 0 bases; unmatched bases: 1. The CDR3 is made up of 15 amino acids. In germline, CDR1 is SGHRS, CDR2 YFSETQ.